Listed here are 28 T cell receptor beta chains from one sample, sequenced in a study of CD8+ T cells in alopecia areata. The authors extracted RNA and reverse transcribed it into cDNA as the sequencing template. Sequencing used immunoSEQ multiplex PCR; TCRdb keeps in-frame clones, though not all of them. The table includes 150,000 to 200,000 clones, 60% detected once. Treatment here: oral pan-JAK inhibitor, 5-10 mg twice daily. Sequenced here: CD4+ T cells sorted from blood, sampled at week 24, from a patient treated with tofacitinib. These receptors all come from a human donor with alopecia areata.

The chain recombines TRBV23-1 with TRBJ1-6, with TRBD1 matching over 8 bases. TRBV23-1 is an ORF, and what it does is uncertain. V shed 4 bases and J 12 bases; nucleotides not matched to a gene: 2. CDR3 length: 12 amino acids. The CDR3 coding sequence is TGCGCCAGCAGTCCACAGGGGGAACCCCTCCACTTT. Its translation is CASSPQGEPLHF.

The chain recombines TRBV4-2 with TRBJ2-1; no clear D. The germline CDR1 and CDR2 sequences are LGHNA and YNFKEQ. The length of the CDR3 is 12 residues. Between the trimmed V and J ends, which lost 5 bases and 3 bases, there was a span of 5 bases. CDR3 in DNA: TGTGCCAGCAGCTTAAGCTACAATGAGCAGTTCTTC. This sequence encodes CASSLSYNEQFF.

This clone has only a few counts. V usage is TRBV15 and J usage is TRBJ2-1; D not certain. The V gene lost 0 bases and the J gene lost 8 bases, with 8 bases spanning the gap. Germline V gene data show CDR1 as LNHNV and CDR2 as YYDKDF (reference sequence). This CDR3 has 13 amino acids. DNA for the CDR3: TGTGCCACCAGCAGAGAATTTATAGATGAGCAGTTCTTC. Amino acids: CATSREFIDEQFF.

There are a few counts of this clone. V gene TRBV10-3 combines with J gene TRBJ1-4; TRBD1 agrees at 7 bases. This CDR3 spans 14 amino acids. Losses at the gene ends were 5 bases for V and 7 bases for J; bases not matched to a gene: 7. Germline-derived CDR1 and CDR2 are ENHRY and SYGVKD. CDR3 nucleotide sequence: TGTGCCATCAGTTCACAGGGGACGGGTGAAAAACTGTTTTTT. Amino acids: CAISSQGTGEKLFF.

In its sample, this clone was seen once. The genes are TRBV6-1 and TRBJ1-6; D unresolved. Germline V gene lookup returns CDR1 MNHNS and CDR2 SASEGT. The CDR3 totals 14 residues. The germline V and J ends were trimmed by 2 bases and 5 bases, with 7 bases remaining between them. CDR3 in DNA: TGTGCCAGCAGTGAATTGGGAGATAATTCACCCCTCCACTTT. It codes for CASSELGDNSPLHF.

The rearrangement uses TRBV30 and TRBJ1-6; D is uncertain. The V gene lost 1 base and the J gene lost 0 bases, with 7 bases spanning the gap. Germline V gene lookup returns CDR1 GTSNPN and CDR2 SVGIG (reference sequence). The CDR3 sequence is 15 residues long. This CDR3 is CAWSALTSYNSPLHF. CDR3 coding DNA: TGTGCCTGGAGTGCGCTAACCTCCTATAATTCACCCCTCCACTTT.

J is TRBJ1-1 and V is TRBV15; D gene unclear. Trimming pared 1 base from V and 5 bases from J, leaving 5 bases between. The CDR3 loop spans 12 amino acids. Germline lookup yields CDR1 LNHNV and CDR2 YYDKDF (reference sequence). The CDR3 loop reads CATSRAGTEAFF. CDR3 DNA: TGTGCCACCAGCAGAGCGGGAACTGAAGCTTTCTTT.

This sequence joins TRBV30 and TRBJ2-3; D is tentatively TRBD1 or TRBD2 (5 bases each). Trimming took 5 bases from V and 6 from J, leaving 15 bases between them. Germline loops: CDR1 GTSNPN, CDR2 SVGIG (reference sequence). The CDR3 contains 13 residues. CDR3 nucleotides: TGTGCCTGGGGACCTGGGGGTCTGGATACGCAGTATTTT. It codes for CAWGPGGLDTQYF.

This clone has just a few counts. The gene calls are TRBV7-9 and TRBJ2-5, with D perhaps matching TRBD1 or TRBD2 (5 bases each). V lost 2 bases and J 4 bases, leaving 8 bases between the germline ends. Germline values: CDR1 SEHNR, CDR2 FQNEAQ (reference sequence). This CDR3 has 13 amino acids. DNA for the CDR3: TGTGCCAGCAGCTTATCAGGGACAGAGACCCAGTACTTC. Protein: CASSLSGTETQYF.

This chain links TRBV29-1 with TRBJ1-1; possibly TRBD1 for D (5 bases). The CDR3 sequence is 14 residues long. Germline V lookup: CDR1 SQVTM, CDR2 ANQGSEA. Trimming stripped 5 bases from V and 4 bases from J, with 17 bases between. As DNA, the CDR3 is TGCAGCGTTAGACAGACATCCCGGGTCACTGAAGCTTTCTTT. Its translation: CSVRQTSRVTEAFF.

There are a few counts of this clone. The CDR3 nucleotides are TGCGCCAGCAGCCTCGGACAGGGGGCTAATCAGCCCCAGCATTTT. It yields the protein CASSLGQGANQPQHF. The chain combines TRBV5-1 with TRBJ1-5; TRBD1 matches 11 bases. Trimming took 4 bases from V and 4 from J; bases not matched to a gene: 4. The length of the CDR3 is 15 residues. Germline V lookup: CDR1 SGHRS, CDR2 YFSETQ. The variable domain in full, completed from reference TRBV5-1 and TRBJ1-5, reads KAGVTQTPRYLIKTRGQQVTLSCSPISGHRSVSWYQQTPGQGLQFLFEYFSETQRNKGNFPGRFSGRQFSNSRSEMNVSTLELGDSALYLCASSLGQGANQPQHFGDGTRLSIL.

The V call is TRBV25-1, the J call TRBJ1-4; a possible D gene is TRBD1 (6 bases). Germline CDR1 MGHDK, CDR2 SYGVNS. V was pared by 4 bases and J by 7 bases, with 13 bases between. The CDR3 spans 14 residues. CDR3 DNA sequence: TGTGCCAGCAGTGGGAGAGGGGGGGGTGAAAAACTGTTTTTT. It specifies CASSGRGGGEKLFF. Together with reference TRBV25-1 and TRBJ1-4, the CDR3 gives the full variable domain: EADIYQTPRYLVIGTGKKITLECSQTMGHDKMYWYQQDPGMELHLIHYSYGVNSTEKGDLSSESTVSRIRTEHFPLTLESARPSHTSQYLCASSGRGGGEKLFFGSGTQLSVL.

The chain carries TRBV30 and TRBJ1-1; a weak D match, TRBD1 (5 bases). The CDR3 length is 14 residues. The V gene lost 4 bases and the J gene lost 8 bases, with 20 bases spanning the gap. Germline V lookup: CDR1 GTSNPN, CDR2 SVGIG (reference sequence). The CDR3 reads CAWTTPISGREAFF. CDR3 in DNA: TGTGCCTGGACCACGCCGATCTCAGGGAGGGAAGCTTTCTTT.

The chain uses TRBV23-1 and TRBJ2-5; D gene uncertain. TRBV23-1 is an open reading frame whose function is uncertain. The CDR3 length is 13 residues. Trimming took off 2 bases at V and 2 bases at J, with 6 bases between the two ends. The CDR3 region is CASSQHCQETQYF. The CDR3 nucleotides are TGCGCCAGCAGTCAACACTGTCAAGAGACCCAGTACTTC.

This clone was observed a handful of times. This chain joins TRBV4-2 and TRBJ2-7; D is undetermined. CDR1 and CDR2 from the germline V gene are LGHNA and YNFKEQ. This CDR3 is 17 amino acids long. V lost 0 bases and J 0 bases, leaving 15 bases between the germline ends. The chain's CDR3 is CASSQETAPVSSYEQYF. CDR3 nucleotides: TGTGCCAGCAGCCAAGAAACGGCGCCGGTATCCTCCTACGAGCAGTACTTC.

In the case of this clone: Other nucleotide sequences from this sample produce the same CDR3. The chain links TRBV30 to TRBJ1-1; 7 nucleotides align to TRBD1. From germline, CDR1 is GTSNPN and CDR2 SVGIG (reference sequence). CDR3 length: 14 amino acids. The V and J ends lost 1 base and 0 bases, in that order; junction bases with no gene match: 2. The CDR3 region is CAWSEGQLNTEAFF. The CDR3 nucleotides read TGTGCCTGGAGTGAGGGACAGCTGAACACTGAAGCTTTCTTT.

This clone appeared a single time. The chain joins TRBV29-1 to TRBJ1-1; 9 nucleotides line up with TRBD1. CDR3 length: 12 amino acids. V lost 7 bases to trimming and J lost 6 bases; unmatched junction nucleotides: 6. CDR1 is SQVTM, CDR2 ANQGSEA, per germline. The CDR3 DNA is TGCAGCGGGGGACAGGGAGACTCTGAAGCTTTCTTT. It specifies CSGGQGDSEAFF.

The chain combines TRBV30 with TRBJ2-1; no definite D call. Germline CDR1 GTSNPN, CDR2 SVGIG (reference sequence). V shed 0 bases and J shed 5 bases, with 11 bases lying between them. This CDR3 spans 14 amino acids. CDR3 in DNA: TGTGCCTGGAGTGTACCCCACAAGGACAATGAGCAGTTCTTC. Protein sequence: CAWSVPHKDNEQFF.

This rearrangement joins TRBV7-9 to TRBJ1-4; D is unresolved. This CDR3 comprises 16 residues. Germline V CDR1 and CDR2: SEHNR, FQNEAQ (reference sequence). Trimming stripped 0 bases from V and 5 bases from J, with 13 bases between. The DNA of the CDR3 is TGTGCCAGCAGCTTAGCCCCGGGTAGCGTGAATGAAAAACTGTTTTTT. Residues: CASSLAPGSVNEKLFF.

V and J are TRBV25-1 and TRBJ1-6, with 10 bases fitting TRBD1. This CDR3 has 15 amino acids. Unmatched junction bases numbered 8, after V lost 8 bases and J lost 7 bases. CDR1 and CDR2 (germline): MGHDK, SYGVNS. The CDR3 coding sequence is TGTGCCAGCTCACCGGGACAGGGGACCAATTCACCCCTCCACTTT. Its protein product is CASSPGQGTNSPLHF.

The rearrangement links TRBV5-4 to TRBJ1-4, with D uncertain. This CDR3 region has 12 residues. Trimming removed 4 bases at V and 6 bases at J, with 7 bases between. The V gene's germline CDR1 is SGHNT and CDR2 YYREEE (reference sequence). CDR3 loop: CASSREDEKLFF. The CDR3 bases are TGTGCCAGCAGCCGAGAAGATGAAAAACTGTTTTTT. Using reference TRBV5-4 and TRBJ1-4 for the parts outside the CDR3, the full variable domain is ETGVTQSPTHLIKTRGQQVTLRCSSQSGHNTVSWYQQALGQGPQFIFQYYREEENGRGNFPPRFSGLQFPNYSSELNVNALELDDSALYLCASSREDEKLFFGSGTQLSVL.

The genes are TRBV27 and TRBJ1-6, with 8 bases that match TRBD1. This CDR3 is 17 amino acids long. The germline CDR1 and CDR2 sequences are MNHEY and SMNVEV (reference sequence). The V gene end was trimmed by 2 bases and the J gene end by 5 bases; junction bases not matched to a gene: 8. CDR3 sequence (DNA): TGTGCCAGCAGTTTAGCGGGACAGGACACTAATAATTCACCCCTCCACTTT. Translating it yields CASSLAGQDTNNSPLHF.

This chain connects TRBV29-1 to TRBJ2-3; 8 bases map to TRBD1. The CDR3 covers 13 residues. Germline trimming cut 6 bases from V and 2 bases from J; bases unmatched to any gene: 4. In germline, CDR1 is SQVTM, CDR2 ANQGSEA. The DNA for the CDR3 is TGCAGCGTGGGACAGGTGATCACAGATACGCAGTATTTT. Its translation is CSVGQVITDTQYF.

The CDR3 nucleotides read TGTGCCTGGAGTGTAGGCCAGAATCAGCCCCAGCATTTT. Its protein is CAWSVGQNQPQHF. This rearrangement joins TRBV30 to TRBJ1-5, with D uncertain. V was clipped by 0 bases and J by 4 bases, with 7 bases between them. CDR1 and CDR2 (germline): GTSNPN, SVGIG (reference sequence). The CDR3 has 13 amino acids.

The chain couples TRBV5-1 to TRBJ1-1; D is unresolved. Germline lookup yields CDR1 SGHRS and CDR2 YFSETQ. This CDR3 spans 13 amino acids. Trimming took off 0 bases at V and 7 bases at J, with 10 bases between the two ends. In nucleotides, the CDR3 is TGCGCCAGCAGCTTGGGTAAAGGGAATGAAGCTTTCTTT. Translation: CASSLGKGNEAFF.

V is TRBV4-2 and J is TRBJ2-3, with D perhaps TRBD1 or TRBD2 (6 bases each). The CDR3 extends over 16 amino acids. Germline CDR1 LGHNA, CDR2 YNFKEQ. V was trimmed by 2 bases and J by 5 bases, leaving 17 bases between them. The CDR3 loop is CASSQLSGAGGDTQYF. The CDR3 nucleotides read TGTGCCAGCAGCCAACTCTCGGGGGCCGGGGGAGATACGCAGTATTTT.

This clone was observed a handful of times. The chain is built from TRBV29-1 and TRBJ1-1; 7 nucleotides align to TRBD1. V shed 2 bases, J shed 1 base, and the junction held 1 base outside the gene matches. From germline, CDR1 is SQVTM and CDR2 ANQGSEA. This CDR3 is 13 amino acids long. CDR3 sequence reads: CSVERGQNTEAFF. The CDR3 DNA reads as TGCAGCGTTGAAAGGGGGCAGAACACTGAAGCTTTCTTT.

This clone appeared a few times. J is TRBJ2-7 and V is TRBV6-5, with D maybe TRBD1 (5 bases). CDR1 MNHEY and CDR2 SVGAGI come from the germline V gene. CDR3 size: 14 residues. Trimming removed 8 bases at V and 2 bases at J, with 16 bases between. The CDR3 protein is CASARTRLAYEQYF. CDR3 coding DNA: TGTGCCAGCGCCCGGACAAGACTTGCCTACGAGCAGTACTTC.